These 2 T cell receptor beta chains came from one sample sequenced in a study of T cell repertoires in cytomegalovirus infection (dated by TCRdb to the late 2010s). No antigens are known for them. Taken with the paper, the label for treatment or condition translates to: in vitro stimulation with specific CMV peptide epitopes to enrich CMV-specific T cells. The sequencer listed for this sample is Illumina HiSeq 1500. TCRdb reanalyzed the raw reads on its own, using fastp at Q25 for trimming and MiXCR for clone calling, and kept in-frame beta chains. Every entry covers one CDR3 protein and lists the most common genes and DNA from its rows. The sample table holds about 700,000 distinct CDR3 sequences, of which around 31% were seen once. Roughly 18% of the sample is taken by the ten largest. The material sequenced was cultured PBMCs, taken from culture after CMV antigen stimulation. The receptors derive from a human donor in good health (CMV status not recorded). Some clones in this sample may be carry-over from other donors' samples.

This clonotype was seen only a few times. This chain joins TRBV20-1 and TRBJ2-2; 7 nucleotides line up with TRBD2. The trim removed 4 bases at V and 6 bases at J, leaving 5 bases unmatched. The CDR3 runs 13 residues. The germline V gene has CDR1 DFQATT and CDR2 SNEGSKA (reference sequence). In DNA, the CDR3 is TGCAGTGCTATGGGGGGGAAGGCCGGGGAGCTGTTTTTT. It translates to CSAMGGKAGELFF.

CDR3 in DNA: TGTGCCAGCACCGGAGCGACAGTGCCCCTCTACGAGCAGTACTTC. It is translated as CASTGATVPLYEQYF. The chain is built from TRBV6-6 and TRBJ2-7; maybe TRBD1 (5 bases). This CDR3 has 15 amino acids. Trimming removed 7 bases from V and 3 bases from J, with 19 bases in between. Per germline, CDR1 MNHNY and CDR2 SVGAGI (reference sequence).